A single T cell receptor beta chain is shown here with its context. This clone was seen a handful of times. Its specific antigen is unknown. Qualities for individual bases were not recorded, and no much larger clone is one base off. The immunoSEQ Assay, a bias-controlled multiplex PCR, was used to amplify TCRbeta CDR3 regions from genomic DNA. The published analysis was carried out like this. The number of nucleated cells in each sample was estimated from the amplification of reference gene primers within the assay. To quantify the absolute abundance of each unique TCRbeta CDR3 rearrangement, sequence reads were collapsed and filtered. For each sample, productive Simpson clonality was calculated by taking the square root of Simpson's diversity index across productive rearrangements. TCRdb mirrors the immuneACCESS table, restricted to in-frame sequences. Some clones are absent from its copies; in checked studies, under half trace to an unresolved V gene, and the reason for the others is unknown. V and J calls and clone size come straight from that table; D and trimming were deduced from the DNA. The sample has roughly 100,000 clones on record, 80% to 90% of them singletons. 3.5% of the sample lies in the top ten.

This record comes from a study of blood T cell repertoires in COVID-19 (dated by TCRdb to the early 2020s). Study-level background: Collaborator samples came from the United States, Italy and Spain and covered acute and convalescent phases of COVID-19. Deeply sampled blood TCRbeta repertoires from subjects exposed to, actively infected with, or recovered from COVID-19 were included in the dataset. The prospective study material was composed of cDNA or gDNA derived from T cells, B-cell-depleted T cells, or PBMCs. The repertoires were released in a freely available public database intended as a resource for research on the immune response to SARS-CoV-2. Samples came from the ongoing ImmuneRACE study (first 160 participants) plus 1,254 subjects from 6 global collaborators. A de-identified subject ID, COVID-19 status, age in years and sex were almost always included in the sample metadata. HLA class I and class II types, where available, came from metadata supplied by the sample provider rather than from assay-based typing.

The study at large found these results: The amount of clinical and demographic metadata varied by source and participant and was provided uncurated.

The CDR3 covers 12 residues, taking in both the cysteine and the phenylalanine. CDR3 DNA is the only sequence kept; it has 36 bases, read in frame from the first base. CDR1 and CDR2, per the germline V gene, are SQVTM and ANQGSEA. Trimming removed 5 bases from V and 5 bases from J; the gene matches leave 2 bases unexplained. Collaborating institutions collected whole blood in K2EDTA tubes following their own protocols. Collaborator samples were shipped for TCRbeta analysis as frozen whole blood, isolated PBMCs, or DNA extracted from either sample type. This sequence originates from a human donor in a cohort sampled during active COVID-19. Sample: peripheral blood. The chain is made from TRBV29-1 and TRBJ2-2, and 7 junction bases match TRBD2. The DNA reads TGCAGCGTTCGGCGGGAGACCGGGGAGCTGTTTTTT. Translated, this is CSVRRETGELFF.